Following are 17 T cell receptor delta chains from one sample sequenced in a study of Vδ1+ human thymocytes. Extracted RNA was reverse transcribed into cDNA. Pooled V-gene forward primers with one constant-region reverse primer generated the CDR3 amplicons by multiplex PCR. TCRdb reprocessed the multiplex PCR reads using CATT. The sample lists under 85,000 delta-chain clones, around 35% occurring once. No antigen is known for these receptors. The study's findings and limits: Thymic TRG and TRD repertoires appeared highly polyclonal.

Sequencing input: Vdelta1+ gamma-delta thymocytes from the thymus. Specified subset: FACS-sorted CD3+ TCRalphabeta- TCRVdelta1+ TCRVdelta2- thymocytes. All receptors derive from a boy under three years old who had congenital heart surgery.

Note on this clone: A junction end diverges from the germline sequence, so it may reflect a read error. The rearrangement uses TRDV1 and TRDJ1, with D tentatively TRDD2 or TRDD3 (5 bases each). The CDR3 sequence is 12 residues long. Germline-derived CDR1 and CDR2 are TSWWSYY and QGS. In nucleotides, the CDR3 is TGTGCTATTGGGGACCCTACGGAGAAACTCATCTTT. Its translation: CAIGDPTEKLIF.

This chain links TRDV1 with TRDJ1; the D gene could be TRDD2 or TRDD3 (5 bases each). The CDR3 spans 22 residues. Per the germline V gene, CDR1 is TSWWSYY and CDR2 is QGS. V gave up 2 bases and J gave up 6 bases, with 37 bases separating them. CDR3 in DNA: TGTGCTCTTGGGGAAAGCCAAATTCCCTACCTCTGGGATCCCATGTCTCCGAATAAACTCATCTTT. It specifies CALGESQIPYLWDPMSPNKLIF.

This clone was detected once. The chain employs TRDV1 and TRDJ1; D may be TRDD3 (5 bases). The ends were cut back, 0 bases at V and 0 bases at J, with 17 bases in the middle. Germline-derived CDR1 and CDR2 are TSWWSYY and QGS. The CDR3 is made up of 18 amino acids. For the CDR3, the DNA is TGTGCTCTTGGGGAACTCGGACTCGGGGAGATTTACACCGATAAACTCATCTTT. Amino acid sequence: CALGELGLGEIYTDKLIF.

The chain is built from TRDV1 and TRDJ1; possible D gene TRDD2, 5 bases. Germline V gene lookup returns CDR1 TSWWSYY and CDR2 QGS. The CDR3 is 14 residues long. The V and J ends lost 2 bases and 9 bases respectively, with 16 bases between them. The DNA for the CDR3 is TGTGCTCTTGGGGAAGTACGGCCTGGCCTACAACTCATCTTT. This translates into CALGEVRPGLQLIF.

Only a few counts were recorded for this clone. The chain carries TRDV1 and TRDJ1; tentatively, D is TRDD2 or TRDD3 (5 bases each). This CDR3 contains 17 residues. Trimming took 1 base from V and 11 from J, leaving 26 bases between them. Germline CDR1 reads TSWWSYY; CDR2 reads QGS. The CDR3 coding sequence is TGTGCTCTTGGGGAACGTTGCCTATTTCAACCTACTGGTAGGCTCATCTTT. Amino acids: CALGERCLFQPTGRLIF.

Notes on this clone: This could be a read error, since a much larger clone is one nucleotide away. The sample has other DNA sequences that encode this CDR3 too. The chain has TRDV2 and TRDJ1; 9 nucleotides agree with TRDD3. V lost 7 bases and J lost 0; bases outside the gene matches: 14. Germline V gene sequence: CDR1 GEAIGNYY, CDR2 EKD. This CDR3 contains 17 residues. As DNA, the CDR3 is TGTGCCTGCGGACGACTGGGGGAGCTGGCGTACACCGATAAACTCATCTTT. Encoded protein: CACGRLGELAYTDKLIF.

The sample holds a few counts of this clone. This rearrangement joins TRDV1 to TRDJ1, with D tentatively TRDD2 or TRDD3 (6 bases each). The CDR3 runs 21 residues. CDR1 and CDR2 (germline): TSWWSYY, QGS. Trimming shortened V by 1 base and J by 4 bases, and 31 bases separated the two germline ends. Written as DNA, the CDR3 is TGTGCTCTTGGGGAACCTCTCCACTTCCTCCACGTACTGGGATCATGCGATAAACTCATCTTT. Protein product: CALGEPLHFLHVLGSCDKLIF.

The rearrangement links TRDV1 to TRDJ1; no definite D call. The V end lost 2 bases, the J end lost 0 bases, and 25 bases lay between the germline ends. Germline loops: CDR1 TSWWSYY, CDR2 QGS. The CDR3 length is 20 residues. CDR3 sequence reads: CALGEWPCLVRPRDTDKLIF. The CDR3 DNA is TGTGCTCTTGGGGAATGGCCTTGCCTAGTTAGACCGCGGGACACCGATAAACTCATCTTT.

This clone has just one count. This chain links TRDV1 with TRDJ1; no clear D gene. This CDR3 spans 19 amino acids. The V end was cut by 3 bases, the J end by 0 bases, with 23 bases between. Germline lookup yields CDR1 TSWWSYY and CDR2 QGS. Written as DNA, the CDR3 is TGTGCTCTTGGGGAGCCACTTTCCCACCCACGTCCCTACACCGATAAACTCATCTTT. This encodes CALGEPLSHPRPYTDKLIF.

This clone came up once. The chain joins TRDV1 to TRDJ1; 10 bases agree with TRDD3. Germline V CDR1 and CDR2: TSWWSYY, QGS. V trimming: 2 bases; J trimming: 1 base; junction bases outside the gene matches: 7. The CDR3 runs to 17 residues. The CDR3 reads CALGERGIRSPTDKLIF. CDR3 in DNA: TGTGCTCTTGGGGAAAGGGGGATACGCTCACCCACCGATAAACTCATCTTT.

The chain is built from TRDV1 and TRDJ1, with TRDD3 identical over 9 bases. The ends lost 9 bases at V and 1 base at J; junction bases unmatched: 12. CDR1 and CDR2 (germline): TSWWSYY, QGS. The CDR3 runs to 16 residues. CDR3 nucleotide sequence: TGTGCTCTAATCCCCGTACTGGGGGACCTCACCGATAAACTCATCTTT. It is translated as CALIPVLGDLTDKLIF.

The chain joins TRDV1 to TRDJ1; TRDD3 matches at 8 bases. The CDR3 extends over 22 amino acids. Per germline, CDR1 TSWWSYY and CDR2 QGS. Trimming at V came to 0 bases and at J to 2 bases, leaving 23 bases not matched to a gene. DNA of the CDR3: TGTGCTCTTGGGGAACTAGATAACCTCCGATTCGTAACTGGGGGTATAACCGATAAACTCATCTTT. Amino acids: CALGELDNLRFVTGGITDKLIF.

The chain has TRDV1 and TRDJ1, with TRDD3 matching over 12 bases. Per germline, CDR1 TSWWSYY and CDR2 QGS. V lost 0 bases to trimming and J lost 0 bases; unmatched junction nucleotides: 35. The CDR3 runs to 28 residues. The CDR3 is CALGELVPLAFLRVPGGYARSYTDKLIF. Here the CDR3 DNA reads TGTGCTCTTGGGGAACTGGTTCCTCTAGCCTTCCTACGTGTGCCTGGGGGATACGCCCGAAGCTACACCGATAAACTCATCTTT.

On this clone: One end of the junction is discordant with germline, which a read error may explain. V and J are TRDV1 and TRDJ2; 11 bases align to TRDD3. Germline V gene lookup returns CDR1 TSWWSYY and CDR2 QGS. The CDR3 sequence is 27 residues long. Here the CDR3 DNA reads TGTGCTCTTGGGGAACGCCCTCCTTCACCCGAAGTAATTGGGGGATACGCGTTCCAAACTTTGATAGCACACCTCTTCTTT. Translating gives CALGERPPSPEVIGGYAFQTLIAHLFF.

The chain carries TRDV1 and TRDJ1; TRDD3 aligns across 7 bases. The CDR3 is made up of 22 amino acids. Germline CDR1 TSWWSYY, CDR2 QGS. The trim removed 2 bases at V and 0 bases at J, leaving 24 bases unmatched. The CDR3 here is CALGERVFFSWGVLSYTDKLIF. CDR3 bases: TGTGCTCTTGGGGAAAGGGTCTTTTTCTCCTGGGGGGTCCTTTCATACACCGATAAACTCATCTTT.

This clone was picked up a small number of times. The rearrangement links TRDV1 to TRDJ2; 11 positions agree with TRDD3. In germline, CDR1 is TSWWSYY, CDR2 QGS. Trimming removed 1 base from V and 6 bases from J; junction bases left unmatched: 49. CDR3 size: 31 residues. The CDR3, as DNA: TGTGCTCTTGGGGAACACCTCCCTGTTACCCCCGGCGGGGTGATATATCCCAGTACTGGGGGATATGGGGGGGCGGCAGCACAACTCTTCTTT. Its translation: CALGEHLPVTPGGVIYPSTGGYGGAAAQLFF.

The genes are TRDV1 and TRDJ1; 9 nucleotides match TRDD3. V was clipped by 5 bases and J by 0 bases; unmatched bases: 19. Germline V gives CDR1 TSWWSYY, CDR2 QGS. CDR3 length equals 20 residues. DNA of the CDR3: TGTGCTCTTGGGTCCCCTCCTACGTACTGGGGGAGGCTATACACCGATAAACTCATCTTT. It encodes CALGSPPTYWGRLYTDKLIF.